This entry describes one T cell receptor (beta chain). The data were obtained in a study of CD8+ T cells in alopecia areata. The sample's treatment: oral pan-JAK inhibitor, 5-10 mg twice daily. It was cDNA, reverse transcribed from extracted RNA, that served as the sequencing template. Clones were sequenced by immunoSEQ multiplex PCR, and TCRdb holds only the in-frame ones, with some missing. The table records approximately 160,000 clones, 55% to 75% of them present only once. Germline V gives CDR1 MNHNS, CDR2 SASEGT. Trimming pared 10 bases from V and 0 bases from J, leaving 7 bases between. The CDR3 is 13 residues long.

The gene calls are TRBV6-1 and TRBJ2-6, with a tentative D call TRBD1 (5 bases). The sample in question was CD4+ T cells sorted from blood, obtained at week 24, from a patient treated with tofacitinib. This TCR derives from a human donor with alopecia areata. The CDR3 nucleotides are TGTGCCACCAGGGTCTCTGGGGCCAACGTCCTGACTTTC. Translated: CATRVSGANVLTF.